The 30 T cell receptor beta chains listed next were all sequenced from one sample in a study of OX40 agonist ivuxolimab in advanced cancers. TCRdb's table, derived via immunoSEQ multiplex PCR, lists solely in-frame clones and lacks some. The profile shows about 68,000 clones, under 95% of them singletons. Sequenced material: CD4+ or CD8+ T cells sorted from blood, taken in a trial of the OX40 agonist ivuxolimab. Source of these receptors: an adult with an advanced solid tumor such as melanoma, head and neck, liver or kidney cancer.

This chain links TRBV14 with TRBJ1-6; 7 nucleotides match TRBD1. The length of the CDR3 is 16 residues. The trim removed 1 base at V and 10 bases at J, leaving 10 bases unmatched. From germline, CDR1 is SGHDN and CDR2 FVKESK. The CDR3 sequence is CASSQARPGGGSPLHF. CDR3 nucleotides: TGTGCCAGCAGCCAAGCCAGGCCAGGGGGTGGATCACCCCTCCACTTT.

This clone has just one count. The CDR3 here is CSVESMGAKHGYTF. The CDR3 DNA sequence: TGCAGCGTTGAATCGATGGGGGCGAAGCATGGCTACACCTTC. The rearrangement joins TRBV29-1 to TRBJ1-2; a weak D match, TRBD1 (6 bases). Between the trimmed V and J ends, which lost 2 bases and 6 bases, there was a span of 16 bases. The CDR3 covers 14 residues. Germline CDR1 and CDR2: SQVTM and ANQGSEA.

The CDR3 region has the DNA TGCGCCAGCAGCTTGGGGGAGAGGGCCACTGAAGCTTTCTTT. Translation: CASSLGERATEAFF. V and J are TRBV5-1 and TRBJ1-1; D not certain. The CDR3 consists of 14 residues. Per germline, CDR1 SGHRS and CDR2 YFSETQ. V shed 0 bases and J shed 4 bases, with 10 bases lying between them. Full variable domain (outside the CDR3, taken from reference TRBV5-1 and TRBJ1-1): KAGVTQTPRYLIKTRGQQVTLSCSPISGHRSVSWYQQTPGQGLQFLFEYFSETQRNKGNFPGRFSGRQFSNSRSEMNVSTLELGDSALYLCASSLGERATEAFFGQGTRLTVV.

DNA for the CDR3: TGTGCCAGCAGCCCCACGACGCAGCCCCAGCATTTT. Protein product: CASSPTTQPQHF. The chain recombines TRBV6-5 with TRBJ1-5; D gene uncertain. The CDR3 length is 12 residues. Germline CDR1 MNHEY, CDR2 SVGAGI. V dropped 6 bases and J dropped 7 bases, with 10 bases sitting between them.

This clone was detected only once. V usage is TRBV7-3 and J usage is TRBJ2-1; TRBD2 aligns across 13 bases. Germline CDR1 reads SGHTA; CDR2 reads FQGTGA. The CDR3 is made up of 15 amino acids. The V gene end was trimmed by 5 bases and the J gene end by 9 bases; junction bases not matched to a gene: 7. CDR3 in DNA: TGTGCCAGCAGCCAACGTACTAGCGGGAGGGGTGAGCAGTTCTTC. Encoded protein: CASSQRTSGRGEQFF.

This clone appeared a single time. The chain has TRBV2 and TRBJ2-3; tentatively, D is TRBD1 or TRBD2 (5 bases each). CDR1 SNHLY and CDR2 FYNNEI come from the germline V gene. The CDR3 consists of 15 residues. The V end lost 1 base, the J end lost 2 bases, and 10 bases lay between the germline ends. The DNA of the CDR3 is TGTGCCAGCAGTGAAGACCTGGGGGTCACAGATACGCAGTATTTT. Its protein product is CASSEDLGVTDTQYF.

The J gene is TRBJ2-7, the V gene TRBV11-2, with 8 positions matching TRBD2. The CDR3 extends over 16 amino acids. CDR1 is SGHAT, CDR2 FQNNGV, per germline. Trimming took 5 bases from V and 6 from J; bases not matched to a gene: 15. The CDR3 is CASSKTGTRVPGEQYF. CDR3 bases: TGTGCCAGCAGCAAAACCGGGACTAGAGTTCCGGGCGAGCAGTACTTC. Full variable domain (missing parts from reference TRBV11-2 and TRBJ2-7): EAGVAQSPRYKIIEKRQSVAFWCNPISGHATLYWYQQILGQGPKLLIQFQNNGVVDDSQLPKDRFSAERLKGVDSTLKIQPAKLEDSAVYLCASSKTGTRVPGEQYFGPGTRLTVT.

The chain uses TRBV11-1 and TRBJ2-3; tentatively, D is TRBD2 (5 bases). Germline V gives CDR1 SGHAT, CDR2 FQDESV (reference sequence). V lost 5 bases, J lost 4 bases, and 13 bases lay in between. The CDR3 has 14 residues. The CDR3 loop is CASSIGLSSDTQYF. CDR3 DNA: TGTGCCAGCAGCATCGGACTTTCTTCAGATACGCAGTATTTT.

This clone occurred a few times. The genes are TRBV11-2 and TRBJ2-7; possibly TRBD2 for D (7 bases). From germline, CDR1 is SGHAT and CDR2 FQNNGV. The CDR3 sequence is 14 residues long. With 5 bases removed from V and 6 bases from J, the gap between germline ends came to 17 bases. In nucleotides, the CDR3 is TGTGCCAGCAGCCCTGGGGGGGCAGGGTTCGAGCAGTACTTC. Protein sequence: CASSPGGAGFEQYF.

Only one count was recorded for this clone. The chain couples TRBV5-1 to TRBJ2-2, with D possibly being TRBD1 (6 bases). The germline CDR1 and CDR2 sequences are SGHRS and YFSETQ. CDR3 length: 14 residues. With 4 bases removed from V and 1 base from J, the gap between germline ends came to 8 bases. CDR3 amino acids: CASSPQGNTGELFF. For the CDR3, the DNA is TGCGCCAGCAGCCCACAGGGGAACACCGGGGAGCTGTTTTTT.

CDR3 nucleotide sequence: TGTGCCTGGAGTGTAGGGCTAGCGGGGGTCACAGATACGCAGTATTTT. Encoded protein: CAWSVGLAGVTDTQYF. The gene calls are TRBV30 and TRBJ2-3; TRBD2 matches 10 bases. The CDR3 spans 16 residues. Trimming at V came to 0 bases and at J to 2 bases, leaving 5 bases not matched to a gene. Germline-derived CDR1 and CDR2 are GTSNPN and SVGIG (reference sequence).

The chain employs TRBV11-2 and TRBJ1-1; D perhaps matches TRBD1 (5 bases). V dropped 2 bases and J dropped 8 bases, with 12 bases sitting between them. CDR1 is SGHAT, CDR2 FQNNGV, per germline. This CDR3 has 13 residues. CDR3 nucleotides: TGTGCCAGCAGCTTATTGGCAGGGAACGAAGCTTTCTTT. Translated: CASSLLAGNEAFF.

The rearrangement joins TRBV25-1 to TRBJ2-6, with D maybe TRBD1 (6 bases). With 6 bases removed from V and 1 base from J, the gap between germline ends came to 13 bases. The germline CDR1 and CDR2 sequences are MGHDK and SYGVNS. CDR3 length: 16 amino acids. DNA of the CDR3: TGTGCCAGCAGCATGCCGACAGGATCTGGGGCCAACGTCCTGACTTTC. This codes for CASSMPTGSGANVLTF.

This chain links TRBV30 with TRBJ2-1, with D perhaps being TRBD1 or TRBD2 (5 bases each). CDR1 GTSNPN and CDR2 SVGIG come from the germline V gene (reference sequence). The CDR3 spans 13 residues. V was trimmed by 7 bases and J by 4 bases, leaving 14 bases between them. The CDR3 DNA reads TGTGCCTCTACCGGGACCCAATACAATGAGCAGTTCTTC. Its protein product is CASTGTQYNEQFF.

This clone was recorded a few times. V gene TRBV5-1 combines with J gene TRBJ1-1; TRBD1 matches at 8 bases. Germline loops: CDR1 SGHRS, CDR2 YFSETQ. After removal of 2 bases from V and 7 bases from J, the junction contained 7 bases not matched to a gene. The CDR3 spans 14 residues. The CDR3 protein is CASSLARGHDEAFF. DNA of the CDR3: TGCGCCAGCAGCTTAGCCAGGGGGCATGATGAAGCTTTCTTT.

This clone has only one observation. This chain links TRBV6-5 with TRBJ2-3, with D possibly TRBD2 on 5 matching bases. This CDR3 spans 14 amino acids. Germline values: CDR1 MNHEY, CDR2 SVGAGI. With 6 bases removed from V and 0 bases from J, the gap between germline ends came to 10 bases. CDR3 nucleotides: TGTGCCAGCAGCCCCGGGGAAAGCACAGATACGCAGTATTTT. It is translated as CASSPGESTDTQYF.

The table lists this clone with a count of one. The chain joins TRBV5-1 to TRBJ2-7; 9 positions agree with TRBD2. V was pared by 2 bases and J by 7 bases, with 7 bases of the junction left unmatched. In germline, CDR1 is SGHRS, CDR2 YFSETQ. The CDR3 runs to 14 residues. CDR3 in DNA: TGCGCCAGCAGCTTAGTAGCGGGAGCTGAAGAGCAGTACTTC. Residues: CASSLVAGAEEQYF.

The rearrangement links TRBV10-2 to TRBJ1-1; D remains unclear. Germline V gives CDR1 WSHSY, CDR2 SAAADI. The length of the CDR3 is 11 residues. V lost 5 bases and J 4 bases, leaving 5 bases between the germline ends. This CDR3 is CASSTSTEAFF. The CDR3 DNA reads TGCGCCAGCAGTACGAGCACTGAAGCTTTCTTT.

The chain couples TRBV6-1 to TRBJ1-1; D possibly corresponds to TRBD1 (5 bases). Germline V gives CDR1 MNHNS, CDR2 SASEGT. Trimming took off 8 bases at V and 1 base at J, with 11 bases between the two ends. The CDR3 is made up of 13 amino acids. CDR3 region: CASRGRGNTEAFF. The CDR3 DNA reads as TGTGCCAGCCGGGGGAGGGGGAACACTGAAGCTTTCTTT.

The chain couples TRBV5-4 to TRBJ1-4, with D unresolved. CDR3 length: 14 residues. The ends were cut back, 0 bases at V and 0 bases at J, with 3 bases in the middle. Germline-derived CDR1 and CDR2 are SGHNT and YYREEE (reference sequence). The CDR3 spells CASSLGATNEKLFF. In DNA, the CDR3 is TGTGCCAGCAGCTTGGGCGCAACTAATGAAAAACTGTTTTTT.

V is TRBV18 and J is TRBJ1-1; D perhaps matches TRBD1 (5 bases). Trimming shortened V by 2 bases and J by 1 base, and 8 bases separated the two germline ends. The CDR3 sequence is 14 residues long. Germline values: CDR1 KGHSH, CDR2 LQKENI. The CDR3 DNA is TGTGCCAGCTCACCAGGGAGGGGGAACACTGAAGCTTTCTTT. Its translation is CASSPGRGNTEAFF.

The chain uses TRBV30 and TRBJ2-1, with 7 nucleotides matching TRBD1. Losses at the gene ends were 5 bases for V and 3 bases for J; bases not matched to a gene: 4. The CDR3 runs to 13 residues. The germline V gene has CDR1 GTSNPN and CDR2 SVGIG (reference sequence). Written as DNA, the CDR3 is TGTGCCTGGGACAGGGCGAGCTACAATGAGCAGTTCTTC. Encoded protein: CAWDRASYNEQFF. The variable domain in full, completed from reference TRBV30 and TRBJ2-1, reads SQTIHQWPATLVQPVGSPLSLECTVEGTSNPNLYWYRQAAGRGLQLLFYSVGIGQISSEVPQNLSASRPQDRQFILSSKKLLLSDSGFYLCAWDRASYNEQFFGPGTRLTVL.

The J gene is TRBJ1-2, the V gene TRBV6-5, with 8 bases lining up with TRBD1. J gave up 7 bases and V 2 bases, and 6 bases lay outside the gene matches. The CDR3 covers 14 residues. CDR1 and CDR2 from the germline V gene are MNHEY and SVGAGI. The CDR3 region is CASSYGQGDFGYTF. In nucleotides, the CDR3 is TGTGCCAGCAGTTACGGACAGGGAGACTTTGGCTACACCTTC.

J is TRBJ1-3 and V is TRBV4-1; the D gene is possibly TRBD1 (5 bases). Trimming took 0 bases from V and 2 from J, leaving 17 bases between them. There are 18 residues in the CDR3. The germline CDR1 and CDR2 sequences are MGHRA and YSYEKL. This CDR3 reads CASSQEFGGEPTGNTIYF. The CDR3 DNA follows: TGCGCCAGCAGCCAAGAGTTCGGGGGGGAACCTACTGGAAACACCATATATTTT.

The chain has TRBV5-1 and TRBJ1-2; 8 nucleotides align to TRBD1. CDR3 size: 14 residues. Germline-derived CDR1 and CDR2 are SGHRS and YFSETQ. The junction had 4 bases not matched to a gene; V was cut back by 0 bases and J by 6 bases. The CDR3 DNA reads as TGCGCCAGCAGCTTGGACCCAGGGGGCAATGGCTACACCTTC. Encoded protein: CASSLDPGGNGYTF.

In the case of this clone: The junction differs from germline at one of its ends, possibly a read error. The chain couples TRBV7-7 to TRBJ2-1; 8 bases are shared with TRBD2. The CDR3 totals 17 residues. CDR1 and CDR2 (germline): SSHAT, FNYEAQ (reference sequence). CDR3 in DNA: TGTGCTAGCAGCTCCCACACGGGGGGGACCTCCTACAATGAGCAGTTCTTC. Amino acid sequence: CASSSHTGGTSYNEQFF.

This chain joins TRBV13 and TRBJ1-1, with D possibly TRBD1 on 5 matching bases. Germline V CDR1 and CDR2: PRHDT, FYEKMQ (reference sequence). Trimming took off 3 bases at V and 6 bases at J, with 26 bases between the two ends. The CDR3 consists of 18 residues. Written as DNA, the CDR3 is TGTGCCAGCAGCTTCCGATGGCCGCCTACAGGTGTGCAAGCTGAAGCTTTCTTT. Amino acid sequence: CASSFRWPPTGVQAEAFF. The full variable domain, completed using reference TRBV13 and TRBJ1-1, is AAGVIQSPRHLIKEKRETATLKCYPIPRHDTVYWYQQGPGQDPQFLISFYEKMQSDKGSIPDRFSAQQFSDYHSELNMSSLELGDSALYFCASSFRWPPTGVQAEAFFGQGTRLTVV.

This clone appeared once. The V and J genes are TRBV30 and TRBJ2-7; D is tentatively TRBD1 or TRBD2 (5 bases each). This CDR3 region has 16 residues. Germline CDR1 and CDR2: GTSNPN and SVGIG (reference sequence). The ends were cut back, 4 bases at V and 7 bases at J, with 26 bases in the middle. In nucleotides, the CDR3 is TGTGCCTGGAACCTCCACCGGGGCACGTTGAACGGGGAGCAGTACTTC. Translating it yields CAWNLHRGTLNGEQYF.

This chain joins TRBV2 and TRBJ1-2; D not resolved. CDR1 SNHLY and CDR2 FYNNEI come from the germline V gene. V gave up 5 bases and J gave up 3 bases, with 10 bases separating them. The CDR3 extends over 13 amino acids. The CDR3 sequence is CASSRRLDYGYTF. CDR3 sequence (DNA): TGTGCCAGCAGTAGAAGATTGGACTATGGCTACACCTTC.

This clone was recorded once. The chain recombines TRBV10-3 with TRBJ1-1, with D unresolved. This CDR3 is built from 13 residues. Trimming removed 7 bases at V and 0 bases at J, with 9 bases between. The germline V gene encodes CDR1 ENHRY and CDR2 SYGVKD. In DNA form, the CDR3 reads TGTGCCATCACCATGGGCCTGAACACTGAAGCTTTCTTT. Translated, it gives CAITMGLNTEAFF.